This TCR beta chain was found in a study of breast tumors, draining lymph nodes, adjacent tissues. TCRdb re-derived calls from the multiplex PCR reads in MiXCR, one entry per CDR3 protein. The sample has approximately 300,000 distinct CDR3 sequences; 30% are singletons. V gave up 7 bases and J gave up 5 bases; unmatched junction bases: 13. The germline CDR1 and CDR2 sequences are LNHDA and SQIVND (reference sequence). This CDR3 spans 15 amino acids. Breast cancer patients provided tissue from their axillary draining lymph nodes. Study-wide results and limits: Luminal-like breast cancer showed significantly greater tumor-nontumor repertoire similarity than basal-like breast cancer did.

This clonotype was counted at least ten times. Its specificity is not known. Sample: axillary lymph node tissue. The V and J genes are TRBV19 and TRBJ1-2, with 7 nucleotides matching TRBD1. The sequence was obtained from a female donor with breast cancer. Some clones in this sample may be carry-over from other donors' samples. CDR3 DNA: TGTGCCAGTACCCCTAACCGACAGGGTCGATATGGCTACACCTTC. Translating gives CASTPNRQGRYGYTF.